Listed here are 20 T cell receptor beta chains from one sample, sequenced in a study of monozygotic twins with inflammatory bowel disease. With the 5' RACE reads reprocessed, TCRdb shows one record per CDR3 protein and no DNA. In all, the sample yields hundreds of thousands of distinct CDR3 sequences. Material for sequencing was blood. These receptors came from a human donor with ulcerative colitis or Crohn's disease, or a healthy co-twin of an affected twin (not recorded which).

The chain joins TRBV28 to TRBJ2-5. This CDR3 contains 14 residues. Germline V gene data show CDR1 as MDHEN and CDR2 as SYDVKM. The CDR3: CASIGVGGRETQYF.

The chain's CDR3 is CSASPSPWGNQPQHF. The chain combines TRBV20-1 with TRBJ1-5; TCRdb designates TRBD1, a call that cannot be tested without DNA. CDR1 is DFQATT and CDR2 is SNEGSKA in the germline V gene (reference sequence). The length of the CDR3 is 15 residues.

This chain connects TRBV7-6 to TRBJ1-5; absent DNA, TCRdb's TRBD1 call cannot be checked. This CDR3 spans 18 amino acids. CDR1 and CDR2 from the germline V gene are SGHVS and FNYEAQ. CDR3 sequence: CASSLVGTGSLFYQPQHF.

This sequence joins TRBV28 and TRBJ1-2; the D gene TCRdb calls, TRBD1, cannot be checked with no DNA. The length of the CDR3 is 16 residues. Germline CDR1 and CDR2: MDHEN and SYDVKM. The CDR3 loop reads CASGTPRRTGENGYTF.

The chain joins TRBV7-2 to TRBJ1-4. Germline V gene lookup returns CDR1 SGHTA and CDR2 FQGNSA. The CDR3 is 13 residues long. Here the CDR3 reads CASSSGLVRKLFF.

This rearrangement joins TRBV7-2 to TRBJ2-3; TCRdb picks TRBD2, but there is no DNA to check that call. Germline CDR1 and CDR2: SGHTA and FQGNSA. The CDR3 has 16 residues. CDR3 sequence: CASSGRWLAITDTQYF.

The V call is TRBV6-1, the J call TRBJ1-2; with no DNA, the TCRdb D assignment of TRBD1 cannot be verified. Looked up from germline, CDR1 is MNHNS and CDR2 is SASEGT. The CDR3 consists of 13 residues. CDR3 sequence reads: CASRLQGRDGYTF.

The chain employs TRBV5-1 and TRBJ2-5; TCRdb reports TRBD2, a call that lacks DNA to check it against. The CDR3 is 16 amino acids. Germline-derived CDR1 and CDR2 are SGHRS and YFSETQ. The chain's CDR3 is CASSQTSRGFRETQYF. The full variable domain, rest sourced from reference TRBV5-1 and TRBJ2-5, is KAGVTQTPRYLIKTRGQQVTLSCSPISGHRSVSWYQQTPGQGLQFLFEYFSETQRNKGNFPGRFSGRQFSNSRSEMNVSTLELGDSALYLCASSQTSRGFRETQYFGPGTRLLVL.

The chain employs TRBV20-1 and TRBJ1-3; the TCRdb D gene call, TRBD1, has no DNA to confirm it. The germline V gene has CDR1 DFQATT and CDR2 SNEGSKA (reference sequence). The CDR3 extends over 12 amino acids. The CDR3 sequence is CSATDRGNTIYF.

This chain links TRBV7-6 with TRBJ2-1; TCRdb indicates TRBD1, and absent DNA this call remains unverified. Germline assignment: CDR1 SGHVS and CDR2 FNYEAQ. CDR3 length: 13 residues. CDR3 sequence reads: CASSPQGYNEQFF.

The chain is built from TRBV3-1 and TRBJ2-1; TCRdb indicates TRBD1, and absent DNA this call remains unverified. Germline V gene data show CDR1 as LGHDT and CDR2 as YNNKEL (reference sequence). The CDR3 extends over 17 amino acids. This CDR3 is CASSQDPGGLSYNEQFF.

The rearrangement uses TRBV7-2 and TRBJ2-3; TCRdb selects TRBD1, and the lack of DNA leaves this call unchecked. The CDR3 totals 14 residues. Germline values: CDR1 SGHTA, CDR2 FQGNSA. The CDR3 spells CASSPQGRTDTQYF.

The chain is built from TRBV7-9 and TRBJ2-1; with no DNA, the TCRdb D assignment of TRBD2 cannot be verified. The CDR3 sequence is 16 residues long. CDR1 is SEHNR and CDR2 is FQNEAQ in the germline V gene (reference sequence). The chain's CDR3 is CASSPSGSSPRHEQFF.

CDR3 sequence: CASSSALGGRWDTEAFF. J is TRBJ1-1 and V is TRBV11-2. Germline V gives CDR1 SGHAT, CDR2 FQNNGV. The CDR3 contains 17 residues.

CDR3 amino acids: CSASWGGNQPQHF. The rearrangement joins TRBV20-1 to TRBJ1-5. CDR1 and CDR2 from the germline V gene are DFQATT and SNEGSKA (reference sequence). The CDR3 is 13 residues long.

The chain has TRBV6-5 and TRBJ2-7; TCRdb reports TRBD2, a call that lacks DNA to check it against. The CDR3 contains 18 residues. Germline V CDR1 and CDR2: MNHEY, SVGAGI. The CDR3 loop is CASSYSGSIEYSRYEQYF.

The V gene is TRBV7-9, the J gene TRBJ2-7; TCRdb returns TRBD1, unconfirmable since there is no DNA. The germline gives CDR1 SEHNR, CDR2 FQNEAQ (reference sequence). The CDR3 totals 16 residues. This CDR3 is CASSLVGVTGSYEQYF.

V and J are TRBV20-1 and TRBJ2-7; TCRdb reports TRBD1, a call that lacks DNA to check it against. Per germline, CDR1 DFQATT and CDR2 SNEGSKA (reference sequence). This CDR3 comprises 13 residues. The CDR3 loop is CSVYRQGIYEQYF.

The chain combines TRBV2 with TRBJ1-1; TCRdb's D gene call, TRBD1, goes unchecked for lack of DNA. The germline gives CDR1 SNHLY, CDR2 FYNNEI. The CDR3 spans 14 residues. CDR3 amino acids: CASSNRDMNTGAFF.

The V call is TRBV20-1, the J call TRBJ2-2; TCRdb selects TRBD1, and the lack of DNA leaves this call unchecked. This CDR3 is 14 amino acids long. Germline assignment: CDR1 DFQATT and CDR2 SNEGSKA (reference sequence). The CDR3 protein is CSAPGQGQAGELFF.